Shown below are 28 T cell receptor beta chains from a single sample sequenced in a study of shared clonotypes between healthy human individuals. Assay: immunoSEQ multiplex PCR; the TCRdb copy retains only in-frame clones and omits some. The table lists some 700,000 clones, 80% to 95% of them singletons. Sequenced input: memory CD8+ T cells from PBMCs. This sample's subset: CD45RO+ cells pooled with CCR7-negative TemRA cells. The receptors here all came from a man aged 18 to 29 in good health. Some clones in this sample may be carry-over from other donors' samples.

Points on this clone: Other DNA sequences in the same sample also yield this CDR3. The chain couples TRBV27 to TRBJ1-2; D gene unclear. CDR1 MNHEY and CDR2 SMNVEV come from the germline V gene (reference sequence). V was shortened by 3 bases and J by 1 base, with 6 bases between the two germline ends. CDR3 size: 13 residues. The CDR3 loop reads CASSFGVNYGYTF. The CDR3 DNA sequence: TGTGCCAGCAGTTTCGGGGTTAACTATGGCTACACCTTC.

The rearrangement joins TRBV5-1 to TRBJ2-7, with 13 bases lining up with TRBD2. CDR1 and CDR2 from the germline V gene are SGHRS and YFSETQ. The V and J ends lost 3 bases and 7 bases, in that order; junction bases with no gene match: 10. The CDR3 has 16 amino acids. CDR3 coding DNA: TGCGCCAGCAGCTCGACTAGCGGGAGGCCTCTGACGGAGCAGTACTTC. Encoded protein: CASSSTSGRPLTEQYF.

The chain couples TRBV4-3 to TRBJ2-3; unclear D gene. CDR3 length: 14 amino acids. V gave up 4 bases and J gave up 3 bases, with 11 bases separating them. Germline V gene data show CDR1 as LGHNA and CDR2 as YSLEER. The CDR3 nucleotides are TGCGCCAGCAGCCCGGCCCCATCTACAGATACGCAGTATTTT. It is translated as CASSPAPSTDTQYF.

The rearrangement links TRBV28 to TRBJ2-1; D unclear. There are 13 residues in the CDR3. The V end was cut by 3 bases, the J end by 5 bases, with 8 bases between. The germline gives CDR1 MDHEN, CDR2 SYDVKM. The CDR3: CASSLGSHNEQFF. In DNA form, the CDR3 reads TGTGCCAGCAGTTTGGGTAGCCACAATGAGCAGTTCTTC.

This chain links TRBV28 with TRBJ1-1; a weak D match, TRBD1 (6 bases). V gave up 2 bases and J gave up 4 bases, with 17 bases separating them. Germline lookup yields CDR1 MDHEN and CDR2 SYDVKM. This CDR3 contains 16 residues. DNA for the CDR3: TGTGCCAGCAGTTTACTCCCCAGGGGAGTTAGCACTGAAGCTTTCTTT. Protein: CASSLLPRGVSTEAFF.

The chain couples TRBV2 to TRBJ1-2, with TRBD1 identical over 7 bases. Germline V gene lookup returns CDR1 SNHLY and CDR2 FYNNEI. The CDR3 is 15 amino acids. The V gene end was trimmed by 7 bases and the J gene end by 4 bases; junction bases not matched to a gene: 12. This CDR3 reads CASTGKGQLFYGYTF. CDR3 nucleotide sequence: TGTGCCAGCACCGGAAAGGGACAGCTTTTCTATGGCTACACCTTC.

This clone was seen a few times. The chain uses TRBV7-2 and TRBJ2-7; weak D call: TRBD1 (5 bases). The V end was cut by 5 bases, the J end by 4 bases, with 18 bases between. Germline CDR1 is SGHTA and CDR2 is FQGNSA. The CDR3 has 15 amino acids. This CDR3 reads CASSPHPGLGYEQYF. The CDR3 coding sequence is TGTGCCAGCAGCCCACACCCAGGGTTGGGATACGAGCAGTACTTC. The variable domain in full, with the rest retrieved from reference TRBV7-2 and TRBJ2-7, is GAGVSQSPSNKVTEKGKDVELRCDPISGHTALYWYRQSLGQGLEFLIYFQGNSAPDKSGLPSDRFSAERTGGSVSTLTIQRTQQEDSAVYLCASSPHPGLGYEQYFGPGTRLTVT.

This clone was counted a single time. The J gene is TRBJ2-7, the V gene TRBV4-1; D may match TRBD1 or TRBD2 (5 bases each). The germline gives CDR1 MGHRA, CDR2 YSYEKL. The CDR3 spans 15 residues. Trimming removed 4 bases from V and 7 bases from J, with 20 bases in between. Here the CDR3 DNA reads TGCGCCAGCAGCCTTGGGGCTAGAGGGAGCTTGGAGCAGTACTTC. It yields the protein CASSLGARGSLEQYF.

The chain uses TRBV29-1 and TRBJ2-2; 10 nucleotides line up with TRBD1. This CDR3 comprises 16 residues. Germline V gene data show CDR1 as SQVTM and CDR2 as ANQGSEA. Unmatched junction bases numbered 11, after V lost 6 bases and J lost 4 bases. This CDR3 is CSVTGTGEIGTGELFF. CDR3 in DNA: TGCAGCGTGACCGGGACAGGGGAAATTGGCACCGGGGAGCTGTTTTTT.

The chain recombines TRBV27 with TRBJ2-1, with D perhaps TRBD1 (5 bases). CDR1 is MNHEY, CDR2 SMNVEV, per germline (reference sequence). V lost 6 bases and J lost 8, with 20 bases in between. CDR3 size: 15 residues. This chain's CDR3 is CASSLQARFSDEQFF. The CDR3, as DNA: TGTGCCAGCAGCTTACAGGCCCGCTTCTCTGATGAGCAGTTCTTC.

The rearrangement joins TRBV9 to TRBJ1-4; D gene ambiguous. Per germline, CDR1 SGDLS and CDR2 YYNGEE. There are 14 residues in the CDR3. V was clipped by 3 bases and J by 2 bases, with 8 bases between them. CDR3 sequence reads: CASSGTVTNEKLFF. In nucleotides, the CDR3 is TGTGCCAGCAGCGGGACGGTTACTAATGAAAAACTGTTTTTT.

A note on this clone: This sample includes further DNA sequences coding for the same CDR3. CDR3 sequence reads: CASSLTGGADTQYF. CDR3 DNA: TGTGCCAGCAGCTTAACAGGAGGGGCAGATACGCAGTATTTT. V gene TRBV7-3 combines with J gene TRBJ2-3; a possible D gene is TRBD2 (6 bases). The CDR3 loop spans 14 amino acids. Trimming pared 0 bases from V and 4 bases from J, leaving 8 bases between. Germline CDR1 reads SGHTA; CDR2 reads FQGTGA.

This clone was counted between two and nine times. This rearrangement joins TRBV1 to TRBJ2-7; the D call of TRBD1 is as the table states it, not checked on the DNA. TRBV1 is assigned pseudogene status. The CDR3 length is 16 residues. The CDR3 DNA reads as TGCACCAGCAGCCAAGGTCGAACAGGGGGCTCCCACGAGCAGTACTTC. Protein product: CTSSQGRTGGSHEQYF.

This clone has a handful of counts. CDR3 loop: CAWSGGSISNQPQHF. The CDR3 bases are TGTGCCTGGAGCGGGGGGTCCATTAGCAATCAGCCCCAGCATTTT. This chain uses TRBV30 with TRBJ1-5; tentatively, D is TRBD1 (5 bases). This CDR3 is 15 amino acids long. The V gene's germline CDR1 is GTSNPN and CDR2 SVGIG (reference sequence). V was clipped by 3 bases and J by 0 bases, with 12 bases between them.

In regard to this clone: This same CDR3 is encoded by further DNA sequences in the sample. The chain couples TRBV19 to TRBJ1-1; no clear D. Trimming took 3 bases from V and 3 from J, leaving 8 bases between them. Per the germline V gene, CDR1 is LNHDA and CDR2 is SQIVND (reference sequence). This CDR3 is built from 13 residues. The chain's CDR3 is CASSIGQYTEAFF. CDR3 nucleotides: TGTGCCAGTAGTATCGGTCAGTACACTGAAGCTTTCTTT.

This chain links TRBV9 with TRBJ1-2; D may be TRBD1 (5 bases). The CDR3 is 13 amino acids. V lost 5 bases to trimming and J lost 8 bases, with 16 bases between them. Germline V gene sequence: CDR1 SGDLS, CDR2 YYNGEE. For the CDR3, the DNA is TGTGCCAGCAGTCCAGAAGGGGTCTTGGGCTACACCTTC. Protein: CASSPEGVLGYTF.

The CDR3 loop reads CASSLVPSGRAIDEQFF. The DNA for the CDR3 is TGTGCCAGCAGCTTAGTCCCTAGCGGGAGGGCTATCGATGAGCAGTTCTTC. The chain uses TRBV7-9 and TRBJ2-1; 12 bases are shared with TRBD2. Germline V gene data show CDR1 as SEHNR and CDR2 as FQNEAQ (reference sequence). V lost 1 base to trimming and J lost 8 bases; unmatched junction nucleotides: 9. The CDR3 loop spans 17 amino acids.

This chain links TRBV27 with TRBJ2-1; no clear D gene. V was trimmed by 3 bases and J by 0 bases, leaving 15 bases between them. This CDR3 contains 17 residues. Germline V lookup: CDR1 MNHEY, CDR2 SMNVEV (reference sequence). The CDR3 bases are TGTGCCAGCAGTTTCCAAGACCCCAGGAGCTCCTACAATGAGCAGTTCTTC. It codes for CASSFQDPRSSYNEQFF.

CDR3 coding DNA: TGTGCCAGCAGCGGAGGACCGTCGGGCTATGGCTACACCTTC. Protein product: CASSGGPSGYGYTF. The chain carries TRBV9 and TRBJ1-2; no definite D call. The CDR3 extends over 14 amino acids. The V gene's germline CDR1 is SGDLS and CDR2 YYNGEE. V was trimmed by 3 bases and J by 4 bases, leaving 13 bases between them.

V gene TRBV9 combines with J gene TRBJ2-1; D possibly corresponds to TRBD2 (5 bases). Trimming took off 0 bases at V and 0 bases at J, with 19 bases between the two ends. The CDR3 runs 19 residues. CDR1 and CDR2 from the germline V gene are SGDLS and YYNGEE. CDR3 coding DNA: TGTGCCAGCAGCGTAGCCCCCTTTAGTGGAGGTGTCTCCTACAATGAGCAGTTCTTC. It is translated as CASSVAPFSGGVSYNEQFF.

The genes are TRBV28 and TRBJ1-2; D not certain. Trimming cost V 7 bases and J 6 bases, with 21 bases left between them. CDR1 MDHEN and CDR2 SYDVKM come from the germline V gene. This CDR3 contains 15 residues. The CDR3 is CASTYFLNAGDGYTF. The CDR3, as DNA: TGTGCCAGCACCTACTTTCTAAACGCAGGTGATGGCTACACCTTC.

Only one count was recorded for this clone. This chain connects TRBV15 to TRBJ2-2; no firm D call. V lost 0 bases and J 4 bases, leaving 15 bases between the germline ends. Germline assignment: CDR1 LNHNV and CDR2 YYDKDF (reference sequence). The CDR3 extends over 17 amino acids. CDR3 protein: CATSRDWKGSGTGELFF. CDR3 bases: TGTGCCACCAGCAGAGATTGGAAGGGTAGTGGCACCGGGGAGCTGTTTTTT.

The chain links TRBV30 to TRBJ2-7, with D maybe TRBD2 (5 bases). Trimming left V 2 bases short and J 3 bases short, with 17 bases between. There are 15 residues in the CDR3. Looked up from germline, CDR1 is GTSNPN and CDR2 is SVGIG (reference sequence). The CDR3 sequence is CAWSSTWAAGYEQYF. CDR3 nucleotides: TGTGCCTGGAGTTCAACATGGGCCGCGGGCTACGAGCAGTACTTC.

The rearrangement links TRBV28 to TRBJ2-1; D gene uncertain. The CDR3 totals 11 residues. Germline-derived CDR1 and CDR2 are MDHEN and SYDVKM. Trimming took off 9 bases at V and 6 bases at J, with 9 bases between the two ends. In nucleotides, the CDR3 is TGTGCCAGTAAGGATTTCAATGAGCAGTTCTTC. Its protein is CASKDFNEQFF. Combining the CDR3 with reference TRBV28 and TRBJ2-1 gives the whole variable domain DVKVTQSSRYLVKRTGEKVFLECVQDMDHENMFWYRQDPGLGLRLIYFSYDVKMKEKGDIPEGYSVSREKKERFSLILESASTNQTSMYLCASKDFNEQFFGPGTRLTVL.

This rearrangement joins TRBV29-1 to TRBJ2-2; no definite D call. Trimming cost V 4 bases and J 1 base, with 10 bases left between them. The CDR3 loop spans 14 amino acids. Looked up from germline, CDR1 is SQVTM and CDR2 is ANQGSEA. The CDR3 reads CSVGWQGNTGELFF. CDR3 coding DNA: TGCAGCGTTGGCTGGCAAGGGAACACCGGGGAGCTGTTTTTT.

The V gene is TRBV5-5, the J gene TRBJ2-7; the match to TRBD2 covers 7 bases. The germline CDR1 and CDR2 sequences are SGHKS and YYEKEE (reference sequence). This CDR3 is built from 15 residues. The V gene end was trimmed by 1 base and the J gene end by 2 bases; junction bases not matched to a gene: 6. Written as DNA, the CDR3 is TGTGCCAGCAGCTTGTCCCCTAGCGGAACCTACGAGCAGTACTTC. Translation: CASSLSPSGTYEQYF.

The chain uses TRBV27 and TRBJ1-2, with 7 nucleotides matching TRBD1. This CDR3 contains 12 residues. Per germline, CDR1 MNHEY and CDR2 SMNVEV (reference sequence). The ends lost 4 bases at V and 4 bases at J; junction bases unmatched: 0. The CDR3 sequence: CASSSGGYGYTF. The DNA of the CDR3 is TGTGCCAGCAGTTCAGGGGGCTATGGCTACACCTTC.

The chain combines TRBV11-2 with TRBJ2-1, with 10 bases identical to TRBD2. The CDR3 sequence is 15 residues long. Trimming took 5 bases from V and 8 from J; bases not matched to a gene: 9. From germline, CDR1 is SGHAT and CDR2 FQNNGV. Here the CDR3 reads CASSNEREGPYEQFF. CDR3 bases: TGTGCCAGCAGCAACGAGCGGGAGGGCCCCTATGAGCAGTTCTTC.